This T cell receptor beta chain stems from a study of blood T cells in healthy people across ages. Combining a sample-barcoded 5' primer with a J-beta primer mix, a second PCR ran for roughly 7 to 12 cycles. TCRdb itself ran the 5' RACE reads through MiXCR, one entry per CDR3 protein. The sample yields about 1.8 million distinct CDR3 sequences, roughly 49% seen once. CDR3 length equals 15 residues. The germline V and J ends were trimmed by 5 bases and 0 bases, with 12 bases remaining between them. Germline V gives CDR1 LNHNV, CDR2 YYDKDF (reference sequence). The V gene is TRBV15, the J gene TRBJ2-3; no clear D. Material: blood. The receptor's source is a woman between 40 and 50 years old in good health. CDR3 in DNA: TGTGCCACCAGCGGCTACACCTCTAGCACAGATACGCAGTATTTT. It is translated as CATSGYTSSTDTQYF.